The 2 T cell receptor beta chains given below trace back to one sample, sequenced in a study of molecular identifiers for immune sequencing clone quantification. One entry per CDR3 protein, called by TCRdb with MiXCR from the PCR reads. The data show approximately 54,000 distinct CDR3 sequences, approximately 25% seen once. Sequencing used naive CD8+ T cells from blood, with Jurkat cell RNA spiked in. Stated subset: FACS-sorted CD8+CD4-CCR7+CD45RA+ naive T cells. Receptor source: a human donor in good health. Some libraries in this study had Jurkat cell RNA spiked in.

Ten or more counts support this clonotype. The rearrangement uses TRBV24-1 and TRBJ2-1, with TRBD2 identical over 11 bases. J lost 6 bases, V lost 1 base, and 7 bases had no gene match. Germline V CDR1 and CDR2: KGHDR, SFDVKD. CDR3 length equals 17 residues. The CDR3 nucleotides are TGTGCCACCAGTGATTTCATGACGGGACTAGCGGCCAATGAGCAGTTCTTC. It codes for CATSDFMTGLAANEQFF.

This clonotype was seen many times. The chain is built from TRBV5-4 and TRBJ2-2; D unresolved. The V and J ends lost 3 bases and 2 bases respectively, with 2 bases between them. This CDR3 region has 12 residues. Germline lookup yields CDR1 SGHNT and CDR2 YYREEE (reference sequence). The CDR3 DNA reads as TGTGCCAGCAGCTCCAACACCGGGGAGCTGTTTTTT. It encodes CASSSNTGELFF.